These 7 T cell receptor beta chains came from one sample sequenced in a study of cytomegalovirus exposure and HLA in healthy donors. Clones were read by immunoSEQ multiplex PCR, and TCRdb kept only the in-frame ones, dropping some. The sample lists almost 200,000 clones; around 80% were seen once. Sequenced input: PBMCs. The receptors were sampled from a woman aged 25 to 39 in good health and CMV-seronegative.

This chain joins TRBV30 and TRBJ1-6, with TRBD1 identical over 8 bases. This CDR3 is 15 amino acids long. Germline CDR1 and CDR2: GTSNPN and SVGIG (reference sequence). The trim removed 1 base at V and 9 bases at J, leaving 8 bases unmatched. The CDR3 here is CAWSDRTGKGSPLHF. The CDR3 DNA follows: TGTGCCTGGAGTGACAGGACAGGGAAGGGTTCACCCCTCCACTTT.

As DNA, the CDR3 is TGTGCCAGCAAAAGAGGGTTGAACACTGAAGCTTTCTTT. It yields the protein CASKRGLNTEAFF. The gene calls are TRBV7-3 and TRBJ1-1; D is unclear. Trimming pared 7 bases from V and 0 bases from J, leaving 9 bases between. Germline CDR1 SGHTA, CDR2 FQGTGA. This CDR3 region has 13 residues.

The gene calls are TRBV5-1 and TRBJ1-1, with TRBD1 as a possible D gene (5 bases). Between the trimmed V and J ends, which lost 4 bases and 1 base, there was a span of 14 bases. Germline-derived CDR1 and CDR2 are SGHRS and YFSETQ. The CDR3 is 15 residues long. CDR3 DNA sequence: TGCGCCAGCAGCGTGGTGGGGCCGGAGAACACTGAAGCTTTCTTT. Encoded protein: CASSVVGPENTEAFF.

This chain links TRBV19 with TRBJ1-3, with a weak D call TRBD1 (5 bases). V was cut by 7 bases and J by 0 bases, with 10 bases left in between. There are 14 residues in the CDR3. Germline assignment: CDR1 LNHDA and CDR2 SQIVND (reference sequence). The CDR3 DNA is TGTGCCAGTAAGGCGGGGCACTCTGGAAACACCATATATTTT. It yields the protein CASKAGHSGNTIYF. Filled out from reference TRBV19 and TRBJ1-3, the complete variable domain reads DGGITQSPKYLFRKEGQNVTLSCEQNLNHDAMYWYRQDPGQGLRLIYYSQIVNDFQKGDIAEGYSVSREKKESFPLTVTSAQKNPTAFYLCASKAGHSGNTIYFGEGSWLTVV.

This sequence joins TRBV27 and TRBJ2-5, with 10 positions matching TRBD2. CDR1 is MNHEY, CDR2 SMNVEV, per germline (reference sequence). The V and J ends lost 5 bases and 3 bases, in that order; junction bases with no gene match: 21. This CDR3 has 20 residues. In nucleotides, the CDR3 is TGTGCCAGCAGTCCCCTCCGGATAGCGGGGGGCACCCATCAAGAAGAGACCCAGTACTTC. Amino acid sequence: CASSPLRIAGGTHQEETQYF.

The genes are TRBV30 and TRBJ2-7; 8 bases are a match to TRBD1. The CDR3 covers 13 residues. Germline loops: CDR1 GTSNPN, CDR2 SVGIG (reference sequence). The V segment lost 3 bases and the J segment 7 bases; nucleotides outside the gene matches: 8. The CDR3 DNA reads TGTGCCTGGAGCCCCCAGGGGGCGAGTGAGCAGTACTTC. Its protein product is CAWSPQGASEQYF.

Regarding this clone: The same CDR3 also results from other DNA sequences found in this sample. CDR3 DNA sequence: TGTGCCAGCAGTTTGGGACAGGGTGGACAGCCCCAGCATTTT. Its translation is CASSLGQGGQPQHF. The chain has TRBV28 and TRBJ1-5, with TRBD1 matching over 9 bases. The CDR3 is 14 amino acids. Germline V CDR1 and CDR2: MDHEN, SYDVKM. J lost 7 bases, V lost 3 bases, and 4 bases had no gene match.